This entry is about one TCR beta chain. Original methodology: Amplification of reference gene primers was used by the study to estimate nucleated cell counts. Repertoires were generated with immunoSEQ multiplex PCR, while TCRdb's copy carries only in-frame clones and drops some. V and J calls and clone size follow that table, whereas D and trimming were derived from the DNA. Among some 120,000 clones listed, around 85% were seen once. The record originates from a study of blood T cell repertoires in COVID-19. In the study overall: Acute-phase and convalescent COVID-19 samples originated in the United States, Italy and Spain. PBMCs, B-cell-depleted T cells, or T cells provided the cDNA or gDNA that made up the material.

Trimming at V came to 11 bases and at J to 4 bases, leaving 9 bases not matched to a gene. This CDR3 region has 15 residues. Germline V gives CDR1 SNHLY, CDR2 FYNNEI. The sequenced sample was peripheral blood. The clonotype originates from a human donor in a cohort sampled during active COVID-19. The rearrangement uses TRBV2 and TRBJ2-1; 12 bases are shared with TRBD2. CDR3 sequence: CAARQTSGGYNEQFF. CDR3 nucleotides: TGTGCCGCTAGGCAGACTAGCGGGGGATACAATGAGCAGTTCTTC.